This TCR beta chain comes out of a study of long-term antiretroviral therapy in people with HIV. Concerning this clone itself: Its specificity is not known.

Researchers ran immunoSEQ v3.0 at survey level. Libraries were prepared by immunoSEQ multiplex PCR; TCRdb keeps only in-frame clonotypes and omits some of them. The table lists 45,000 or so clones, approximately 94% of them singletons. Study results and limitations: ART preceded a rise in diversity that nonetheless stayed lower than in transplant donor controls.

This CDR3 is 14 amino acids long. V was pared by 6 bases and J by 3 bases, with 14 bases between. From germline, CDR1 is MNHEY and CDR2 SVGAGI. Samples held about 0.95-11 million cryopreserved PBMC before DNA extraction. The sample was unsorted PBMCs, taken around 9.2 years after starting antiretroviral therapy. The sequence came from a man aged 25-45 years with HIV. This sequence joins TRBV6-5 and TRBJ1-2; the D is unclear. The CDR3 sequence: CASSTLPGHYGYTF. Written as DNA, the CDR3 is TGTGCCAGCAGCACACTCCCGGGTCACTATGGCTACACCTTC.